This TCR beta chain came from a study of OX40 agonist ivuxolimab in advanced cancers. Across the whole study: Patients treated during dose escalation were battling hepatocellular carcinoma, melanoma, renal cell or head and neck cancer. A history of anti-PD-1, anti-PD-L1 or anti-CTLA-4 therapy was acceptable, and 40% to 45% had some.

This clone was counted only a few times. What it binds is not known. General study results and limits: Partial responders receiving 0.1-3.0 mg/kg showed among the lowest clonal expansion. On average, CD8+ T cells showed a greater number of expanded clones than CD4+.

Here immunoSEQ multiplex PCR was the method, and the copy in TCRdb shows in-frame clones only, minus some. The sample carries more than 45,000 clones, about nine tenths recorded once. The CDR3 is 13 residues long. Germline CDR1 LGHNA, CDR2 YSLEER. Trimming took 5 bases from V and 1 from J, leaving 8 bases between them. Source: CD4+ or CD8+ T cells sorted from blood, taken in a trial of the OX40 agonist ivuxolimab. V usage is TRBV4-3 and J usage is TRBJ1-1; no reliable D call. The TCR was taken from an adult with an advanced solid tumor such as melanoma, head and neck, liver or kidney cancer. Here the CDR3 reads CASSRTENTEAFF. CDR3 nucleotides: TGCGCCAGCAGCAGGACGGAGAACACTGAAGCTTTCTTT.